The next 30 T cell receptor beta chains were all read from a single sample in a study of blood T cells in healthy people across ages. Combining a sample-barcoded 5' primer with a J-beta primer mix, a second PCR ran for about 6 to 11 cycles. TCRdb passed the 5' RACE reads through MiXCR, listing each CDR3 protein once. The repertoire holds 450,000 to 700,000 distinct CDR3 sequences, 25% to 30% seen once, with around 20% in the top ten. Sequenced input: blood. Receptor source: an older woman in good health.

This clonotype was seen many times. The rearrangement links TRBV4-3 to TRBJ1-6, with unresolved D. The CDR3 contains 14 residues. Per germline, CDR1 LGHNA and CDR2 YSLEER. V was trimmed by 0 bases and J by 6 bases, leaving 6 bases between them. The DNA of the CDR3 is TGCGCCAGCAGCCAAGACAGGCTTAATTCACCCCTCCACTTT. This gives the protein CASSQDRLNSPLHF.

V usage is TRBV5-1 and J usage is TRBJ2-3; 11 bases match TRBD2. The junction had 6 bases not matched to a gene; V was cut back by 7 bases and J by 5 bases. The CDR3 loop spans 14 amino acids. Germline values: CDR1 SGHRS, CDR2 YFSETQ. The DNA for the CDR3 is TGCGCCAGCGCGACCGGGACTAGCGGAGATACGCAGTATTTT. Its translation: CASATGTSGDTQYF.

This clonotype was seen once. V is TRBV20-1 and J is TRBJ2-5; 8 bases map to TRBD2. With 4 bases clipped from V and 2 bases from J, the junction kept 9 bases outside the gene matches. Germline V CDR1 and CDR2: DFQATT, SNEGSKA (reference sequence). This CDR3 contains 15 residues. The CDR3 region is CSAKPRASGQETQYF. CDR3 DNA sequence: TGCAGTGCTAAGCCCAGGGCTAGCGGGCAAGAGACCCAGTACTTC.

This clonotype was found a few times. The J gene is TRBJ1-2, the V gene TRBV5-1; D perhaps matches TRBD1 (5 bases). The length of the CDR3 is 15 residues. V dropped 0 bases and J dropped 0 bases, with 9 bases sitting between them. Germline values: CDR1 SGHRS, CDR2 YFSETQ. The CDR3 is CASSLGRGSNYGYTF. As DNA, the CDR3 is TGCGCCAGCAGCTTGGGAAGGGGTTCTAACTATGGCTACACCTTC.

This clonotype was seen only a few times. The rearrangement uses TRBV4-3 and TRBJ1-4, with D uncertain. This CDR3 has 13 residues. Trimming shortened V by 1 base and J by 7 bases, and 7 bases separated the two germline ends. Looked up from germline, CDR1 is LGHNA and CDR2 is YSLEER. The CDR3 loop is CASSQAMGEKLFF. CDR3 nucleotide sequence: TGCGCCAGCAGCCAAGCGATGGGTGAAAAACTGTTTTTT.

About this clonotype itself: One end of the junction is discordant with germline, which a read error may explain. The chain employs TRBV4-3 and TRBJ1-4; TRBD1 might be the D (5 bases). The V gene's germline CDR1 is LGHNA and CDR2 YSLEER. The CDR3 sequence is 15 residues long. The CDR3: CTSSQDALRGEKLFF. The CDR3 region has the DNA TGCACCAGCAGCCAAGATGCGTTGAGGGGTGAAAAACTGTTTTTT.

This clonotype was found a few times. The genes are TRBV16 and TRBJ2-7; possibly TRBD1 for D (6 bases). This CDR3 region has 14 residues. CDR1 and CDR2 from the germline V gene are KGHSY and FQNENV. Between the trimmed V and J ends, which lost 2 bases and 6 bases, there was a span of 14 bases. The CDR3 loop is CASSQDRRRSEQYF. Here the CDR3 DNA reads TGTGCCAGCAGCCAAGACAGGAGGAGGTCCGAGCAGTACTTC.

This clonotype has only a few counts. The chain recombines TRBV24-1 with TRBJ2-1, with 7 bases identical to TRBD2. Per the germline V gene, CDR1 is KGHDR and CDR2 is SFDVKD. The CDR3 runs 18 residues. Trimming took 2 bases from V and 4 from J; bases not matched to a gene: 13. The CDR3 DNA reads TGTGCCACCAGTGATTCCCATAACTTAGCGGGCCCATACAATGAGCAGTTCTTC. Translated: CATSDSHNLAGPYNEQFF.

This clonotype was recorded a few times. Here the CDR3 reads CASSYGLAGRLGELFF. The CDR3 DNA reads as TGTGCCAGCAGTTACGGACTAGCGGGGAGACTCGGGGAGCTGTTTTTT. The chain employs TRBV6-5 and TRBJ2-2, with TRBD2 matching over 12 bases. Germline CDR1 reads MNHEY; CDR2 reads SVGAGI. CDR3 length: 16 residues. J lost 7 bases, V lost 2 bases, and 5 bases had no gene match.

This clonotype has more than one count but fewer than ten. J is TRBJ1-2 and V is TRBV5-1; possibly TRBD1 for D (5 bases). Germline CDR1 is SGHRS and CDR2 is YFSETQ. The V and J ends lost 3 bases and 5 bases respectively, with 20 bases between them. CDR3 length equals 16 residues. CDR3 residues: CASSSSPGGDAYGYTF. CDR3 sequence (DNA): TGCGCCAGCAGCTCAAGTCCGGGCGGGGACGCATATGGCTACACCTTC.

The V gene is TRBV6-1, the J gene TRBJ1-2; a weak D match, TRBD1 (5 bases). V lost 1 base to trimming and J lost 9 bases, with 21 bases between them. Germline values: CDR1 MNHNS, CDR2 SASEGT. The CDR3 has 16 residues. The CDR3 region is CASSEVMGRLRDRYTF. The CDR3 nucleotides are TGTGCCAGCAGTGAAGTCATGGGCAGGCTCAGGGATCGCTACACCTTC.

V usage is TRBV4-2 and J usage is TRBJ1-2, with D maybe TRBD1 (5 bases). The germline CDR1 and CDR2 sequences are LGHNA and YNFKEQ. This CDR3 has 15 amino acids. V was trimmed by 0 bases and J by 10 bases, leaving 18 bases between them. CDR3 region: CASSQDLGRVAAYTF. Here the CDR3 DNA reads TGTGCCAGCAGCCAAGATCTCGGCAGGGTGGCTGCCTACACCTTC.

This clonotype was seen only a few times. The V gene is TRBV6-2 or TRBV6-3, the J gene TRBJ2-3, with D maybe TRBD1 (6 bases). The CDR3 runs 15 residues. Trimming pared 6 bases from V and 0 bases from J, leaving 13 bases between. CDR1 MNHEY and CDR2 SVGEGT come from the germline V gene. The chain's CDR3 is CASSPGHPSTDTQYF. CDR3 sequence (DNA): TGTGCCAGCAGCCCGGGACACCCTAGCACAGATACGCAGTATTTT.

The chain uses TRBV20-1 and TRBJ1-1; no definite D call. V lost 4 bases to trimming and J lost 3 bases, with 15 bases between them. The germline gives CDR1 DFQATT, CDR2 SNEGSKA (reference sequence). The CDR3 has 14 amino acids. The chain's CDR3 is CSAIDPGGHTEAFF. The CDR3 nucleotides are TGCAGTGCTATAGACCCGGGCGGACACACTGAAGCTTTCTTT.

The chain recombines TRBV7-9 with TRBJ2-7; no clear D gene. The CDR3 has 11 amino acids. The germline V and J ends were trimmed by 3 bases and 6 bases, with 6 bases remaining between them. Germline V gives CDR1 SEHNR, CDR2 FQNEAQ (reference sequence). The CDR3, as DNA: TGTGCCAGCAGCTTGGACCTCGAGCAGTACTTC. It yields the protein CASSLDLEQYF.

This sequence joins TRBV5-1 and TRBJ2-2, with no clear D. The ends were cut back, 4 bases at V and 3 bases at J, with 16 bases in the middle. Looked up from germline, CDR1 is SGHRS and CDR2 is YFSETQ. The CDR3 totals 16 residues. The CDR3 nucleotides read TGCGCCAGCAGCCCCTGGGGTAGAAGGTACACCGGGGAGCTGTTTTTT. Encoded protein: CASSPWGRRYTGELFF.

The chain employs TRBV20-1 and TRBJ2-5; D remains ambiguous. The J call is doubtful: the DNA matches TRBJ2-7 better. CDR1 DFQATT and CDR2 SNEGSKA come from the germline V gene (reference sequence). This CDR3 is 13 amino acids long. CDR3 sequence reads: CSATDDLAYEQYF. The DNA for the CDR3 is TGCAGTGCTACCGACGACCTTGCCTACGAGCAGTACTTC.

The chain uses TRBV5-1 and TRBJ1-6; tentative D call: TRBD1 (6 bases). This CDR3 is built from 14 residues. V lost 3 bases and J lost 8, with 12 bases in between. The germline gives CDR1 SGHRS, CDR2 YFSETQ. The CDR3 sequence is CASSSGHLYSPLHF. The CDR3 region has the DNA TGCGCCAGCAGCTCGGGACACCTCTATTCACCCCTCCACTTT.

The chain couples TRBV6-5 to TRBJ2-7; no reliable D call. Germline CDR1 MNHEY, CDR2 SVGAGI. CDR3 length: 14 residues. The V and J ends lost 5 bases and 2 bases respectively, with 13 bases between them. In DNA, the CDR3 is TGTGCCAGCAGTACCCCCGGTATCACCTACGAGCAGTACTTC. Encoded protein: CASSTPGITYEQYF.

V gene TRBV5-1 combines with J gene TRBJ1-1; 7 nucleotides line up with TRBD1. The CDR3 spans 15 residues. CDR1 is SGHRS, CDR2 YFSETQ, per germline. The V gene end was trimmed by 4 bases and the J gene end by 5 bases; junction bases not matched to a gene: 11. CDR3: CASSRNHGQETEAFF. The CDR3 DNA reads as TGCGCCAGCAGCCGAAATCACGGACAGGAAACTGAAGCTTTCTTT.

The chain is built from TRBV18 and TRBJ1-2; the D is unclear. Germline CDR1 and CDR2: KGHSH and LQKENI. There are 13 residues in the CDR3. Between the trimmed V and J ends, which lost 5 bases and 4 bases, there was a span of 11 bases. The CDR3 coding sequence is TGTGCCAGCTCAGACCGGGATTCCTATGGCTACACCTTC. This codes for CASSDRDSYGYTF.

This clonotype was recorded only once. The J gene is TRBJ2-1, the V gene TRBV19, with a weak D call TRBD1 (6 bases). V lost 10 bases, J lost 9 bases, and 19 bases lay in between. Per the germline V gene, CDR1 is LNHDA and CDR2 is SQIVND (reference sequence). The length of the CDR3 is 13 residues. CDR3: CAIVQGRDGEQFF. CDR3 in DNA: TGTGCCATAGTACAGGGCCGGGACGGTGAGCAGTTCTTC.

The chain joins TRBV10-3 to TRBJ1-2, with D unclear. The germline V gene encodes CDR1 ENHRY and CDR2 SYGVKD. This CDR3 is built from 14 residues. Trimming pared 3 bases from V and 5 bases from J, leaving 13 bases between. Here the CDR3 DNA reads TGTGCCATCAGTGAAGGAGGACGGGTTTATGGCTACACCTTC. Residues: CAISEGGRVYGYTF.

This chain connects TRBV12-3 or TRBV12-4 to TRBJ1-2; D is perhaps TRBD1 (5 bases). The CDR3 has 13 amino acids. The V end was cut by 4 bases, the J end by 7 bases, with 13 bases between. The CDR3 sequence: CASSSGTNSGYTF. The CDR3 DNA follows: TGTGCCAGCAGTTCGGGGACCAATAGTGGCTACACCTTC.

The chain uses TRBV5-1 and TRBJ2-3, with D possibly TRBD2 on 5 matching bases. V was pared by 6 bases and J by 1 base, with 15 bases between. This CDR3 has 15 residues. The germline V gene has CDR1 SGHRS and CDR2 YFSETQ. As DNA, the CDR3 is TGCGCCAGCACCCCTAGCTCCCCAGGCACAGATACGCAGTATTTT. This translates into CASTPSSPGTDTQYF.

This clonotype was seen a few times. The V and J genes are TRBV2 and TRBJ1-5, with TRBD1 identical over 11 bases. Trimming removed 7 bases from V and 8 bases from J; junction bases left unmatched: 7. Germline V gene lookup returns CDR1 SNHLY and CDR2 FYNNEI. CDR3 length equals 14 residues. The CDR3 spells CASTIGTGGKPQHF. The CDR3 nucleotides read TGTGCCAGCACCATAGGGACAGGGGGAAAGCCCCAGCATTTT.

This chain connects TRBV20-1 to TRBJ1-1; 8 bases line up with TRBD1. Losses at the gene ends were 6 bases for V and 11 bases for J; bases not matched to a gene: 11. Germline V gene sequence: CDR1 DFQATT, CDR2 SNEGSKA (reference sequence). This CDR3 comprises 12 residues. As DNA, the CDR3 is TGCAGTGCATCAGGGGGCCGAGGAGAGGCTTTCTTT. Translation: CSASGGRGEAFF.

This clonotype was counted ten times or more. The chain is built from TRBV28 and TRBJ2-1; the D is unclear. The CDR3 has 12 residues. Per the germline V gene, CDR1 is MDHEN and CDR2 is SYDVKM. Trimming shortened V by 3 bases and J by 4 bases, and 4 bases separated the two germline ends. CDR3 DNA: TGTGCCAGCAGTTTGAGTTACAATGAGCAGTTCTTC. The encoded protein is CASSLSYNEQFF.

This clonotype was observed a few times. The chain carries TRBV5-1 and TRBJ2-1; 10 nucleotides align to TRBD2. The CDR3 length is 17 residues. Germline values: CDR1 SGHRS, CDR2 YFSETQ. With V trimmed by 4 bases and J by 0 bases, 7 bases remained unmatched. CDR3 sequence reads: CASSPGLARSSYNEQFF. Written as DNA, the CDR3 is TGCGCCAGCAGCCCGGGACTAGCGAGAAGCTCCTACAATGAGCAGTTCTTC.

The chain uses TRBV19 and TRBJ2-2; no clear D. The CDR3 spans 14 residues. Germline loops: CDR1 LNHDA, CDR2 SQIVND (reference sequence). Trimming stripped 1 base from V and 8 bases from J, with 11 bases between. The CDR3 bases are TGTGCCAGTAGTATAGCGTCCAGGTCTGGGGAGCTGTTTTTT. As protein: CASSIASRSGELFF.